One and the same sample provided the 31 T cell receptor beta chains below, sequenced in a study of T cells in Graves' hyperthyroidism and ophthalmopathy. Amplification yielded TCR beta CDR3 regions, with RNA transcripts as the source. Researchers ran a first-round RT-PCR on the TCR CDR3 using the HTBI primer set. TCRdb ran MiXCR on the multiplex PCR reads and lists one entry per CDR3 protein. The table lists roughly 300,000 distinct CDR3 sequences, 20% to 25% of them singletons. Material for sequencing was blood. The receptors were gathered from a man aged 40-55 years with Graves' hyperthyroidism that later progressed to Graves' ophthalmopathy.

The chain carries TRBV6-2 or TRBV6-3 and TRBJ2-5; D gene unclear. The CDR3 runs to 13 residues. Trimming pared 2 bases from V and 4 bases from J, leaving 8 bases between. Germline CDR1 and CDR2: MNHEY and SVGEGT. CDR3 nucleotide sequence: TGTGCCAGCAGTTACGACATAGGAGAGACCCAGTACTTC. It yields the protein CASSYDIGETQYF.

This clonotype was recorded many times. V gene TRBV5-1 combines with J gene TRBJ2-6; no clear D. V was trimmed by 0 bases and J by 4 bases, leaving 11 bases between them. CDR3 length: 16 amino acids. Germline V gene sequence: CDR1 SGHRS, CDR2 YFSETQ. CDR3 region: CASSLEVGPGANVLTF. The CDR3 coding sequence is TGCGCCAGCAGCTTGGAGGTCGGGCCAGGGGCCAACGTCCTGACTTTC. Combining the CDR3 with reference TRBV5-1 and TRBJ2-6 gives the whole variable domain KAGVTQTPRYLIKTRGQQVTLSCSPISGHRSVSWYQQTPGQGLQFLFEYFSETQRNKGNFPGRFSGRQFSNSRSEMNVSTLELGDSALYLCASSLEVGPGANVLTFGAGSRLTVL.

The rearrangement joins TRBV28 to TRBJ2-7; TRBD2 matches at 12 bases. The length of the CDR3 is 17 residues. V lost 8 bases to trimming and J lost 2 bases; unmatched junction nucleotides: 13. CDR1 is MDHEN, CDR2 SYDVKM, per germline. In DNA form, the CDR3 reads TGTGCCAGCCAAAAGACTAGCGGGAGCGATGCTGCCTACGAGCAGTACTTC. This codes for CASQKTSGSDAAYEQYF. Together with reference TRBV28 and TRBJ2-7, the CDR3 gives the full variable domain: DVKVTQSSRYLVKRTGEKVFLECVQDMDHENMFWYRQDPGLGLRLIYFSYDVKMKEKGDIPEGYSVSREKKERFSLILESASTNQTSMYLCASQKTSGSDAAYEQYFGPGTRLTVT.

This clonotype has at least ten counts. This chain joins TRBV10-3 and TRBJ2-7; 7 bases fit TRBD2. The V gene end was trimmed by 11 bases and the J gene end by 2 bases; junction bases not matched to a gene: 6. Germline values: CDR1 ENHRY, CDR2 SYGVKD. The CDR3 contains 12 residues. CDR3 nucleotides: TGTGCCGTTGGGACTAAAGCCTACGAGCAGTACTTC. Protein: CAVGTKAYEQYF.

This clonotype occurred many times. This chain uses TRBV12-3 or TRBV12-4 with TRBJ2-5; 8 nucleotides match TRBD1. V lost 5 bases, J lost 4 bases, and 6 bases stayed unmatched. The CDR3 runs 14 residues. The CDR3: CASSEDRDGETQYF. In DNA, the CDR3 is TGTGCCAGCAGTGAGGACAGGGATGGAGAGACCCAGTACTTC.

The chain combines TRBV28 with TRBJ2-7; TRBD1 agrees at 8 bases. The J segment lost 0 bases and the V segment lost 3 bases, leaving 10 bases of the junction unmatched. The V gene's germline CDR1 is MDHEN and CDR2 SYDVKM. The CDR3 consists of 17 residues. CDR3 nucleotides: TGTGCCAGCAGTTTGCGATCCGGGACAGGATCCTCCTACGAGCAGTACTTC. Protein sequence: CASSLRSGTGSSYEQYF.

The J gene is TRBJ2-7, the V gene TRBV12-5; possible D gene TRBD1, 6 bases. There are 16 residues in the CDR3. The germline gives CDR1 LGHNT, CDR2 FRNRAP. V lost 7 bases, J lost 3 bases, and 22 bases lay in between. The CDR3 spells CASALQQGPAVYEQYF. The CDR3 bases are TGTGCTAGTGCCCTGCAACAGGGACCCGCCGTCTACGAGCAGTACTTC.

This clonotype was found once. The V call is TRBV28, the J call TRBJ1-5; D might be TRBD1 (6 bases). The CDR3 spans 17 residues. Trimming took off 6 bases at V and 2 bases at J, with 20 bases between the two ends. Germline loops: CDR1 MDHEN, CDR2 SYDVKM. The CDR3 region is CASSVTGGPPGNQPQHF. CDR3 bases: TGTGCCAGCAGCGTCACCGGGGGCCCTCCCGGCAATCAGCCCCAGCATTTT.

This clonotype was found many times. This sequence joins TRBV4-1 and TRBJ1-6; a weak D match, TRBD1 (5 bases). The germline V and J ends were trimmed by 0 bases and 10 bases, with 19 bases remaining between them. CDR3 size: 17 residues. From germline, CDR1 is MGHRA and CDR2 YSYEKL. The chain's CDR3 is CASSQDLRTKSRSPLHF. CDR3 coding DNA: TGCGCCAGCAGCCAAGATCTAAGGACAAAATCAAGATCACCCCTCCACTTT.

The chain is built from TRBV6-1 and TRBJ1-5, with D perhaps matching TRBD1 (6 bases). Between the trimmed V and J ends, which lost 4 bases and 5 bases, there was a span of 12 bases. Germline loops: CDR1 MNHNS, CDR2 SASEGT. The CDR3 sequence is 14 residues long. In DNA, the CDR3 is TGTGCCAGCAGTGCCACACCAGGGGATCAGCCCCAGCATTTT. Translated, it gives CASSATPGDQPQHF.

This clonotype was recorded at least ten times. This CDR3 reads CASSLLEDYGYTF. The CDR3 DNA sequence: TGTGCCAGCAGTTTATTGGAGGACTATGGCTACACCTTC. The chain employs TRBV28 and TRBJ1-2; D is uncertain. V lost 1 base to trimming and J lost 3 bases, with 6 bases between them. This CDR3 is 13 amino acids long. CDR1 is MDHEN, CDR2 SYDVKM, per germline.

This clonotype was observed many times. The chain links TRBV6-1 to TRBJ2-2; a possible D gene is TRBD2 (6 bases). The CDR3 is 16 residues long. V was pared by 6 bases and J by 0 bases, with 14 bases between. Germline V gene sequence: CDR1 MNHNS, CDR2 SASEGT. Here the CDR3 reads CASRDISGSNTGELFF. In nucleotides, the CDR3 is TGTGCCAGCAGAGATATTAGCGGTTCGAACACCGGGGAGCTGTTTTTT.

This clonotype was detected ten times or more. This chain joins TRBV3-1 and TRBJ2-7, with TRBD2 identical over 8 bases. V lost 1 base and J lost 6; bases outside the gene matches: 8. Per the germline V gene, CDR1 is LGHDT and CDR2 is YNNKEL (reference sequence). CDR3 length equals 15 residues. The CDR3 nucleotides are TGTGCCAGCAGCCAAGCGAGCGGGAGTACTTCCGAGCAGTACTTC. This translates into CASSQASGSTSEQYF.

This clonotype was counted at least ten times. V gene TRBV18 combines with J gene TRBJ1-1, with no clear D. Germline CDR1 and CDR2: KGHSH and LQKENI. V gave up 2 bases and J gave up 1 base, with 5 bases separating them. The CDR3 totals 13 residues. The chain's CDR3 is CASSPWKNTEAFF. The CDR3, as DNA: TGTGCCAGCTCACCATGGAAGAACACTGAAGCTTTCTTT.

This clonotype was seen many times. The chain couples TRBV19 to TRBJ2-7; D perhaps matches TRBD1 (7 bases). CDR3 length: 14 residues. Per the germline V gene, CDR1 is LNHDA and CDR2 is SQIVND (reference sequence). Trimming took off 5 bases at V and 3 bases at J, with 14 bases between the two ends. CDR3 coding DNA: TGTGCCAGTAGTTTACGGAGGGACAGCTACGAGCAGTACTTC. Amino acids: CASSLRRDSYEQYF.

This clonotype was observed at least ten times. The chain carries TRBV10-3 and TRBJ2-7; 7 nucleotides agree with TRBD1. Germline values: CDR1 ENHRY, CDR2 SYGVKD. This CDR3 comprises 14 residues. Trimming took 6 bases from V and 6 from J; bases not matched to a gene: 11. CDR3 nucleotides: TGTGCCATCAGCGAAGAGACAGGGAATCGCGAGCAGTACTTC. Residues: CAISEETGNREQYF.

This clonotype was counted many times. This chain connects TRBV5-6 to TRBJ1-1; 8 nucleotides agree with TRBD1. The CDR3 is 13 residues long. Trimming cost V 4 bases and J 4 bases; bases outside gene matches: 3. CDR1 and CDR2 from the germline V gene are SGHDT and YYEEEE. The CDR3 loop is CASSGQGVTEAFF. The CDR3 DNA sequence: TGTGCCAGCAGCGGACAGGGAGTCACTGAAGCTTTCTTT.

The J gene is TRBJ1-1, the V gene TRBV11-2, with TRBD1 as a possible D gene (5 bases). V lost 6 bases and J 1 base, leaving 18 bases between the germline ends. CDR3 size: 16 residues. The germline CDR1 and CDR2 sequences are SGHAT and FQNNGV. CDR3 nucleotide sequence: TGTGCCAGCAGTTCATTGGGGGTGCGCTGGAACACTGAAGCTTTCTTT. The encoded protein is CASSSLGVRWNTEAFF.

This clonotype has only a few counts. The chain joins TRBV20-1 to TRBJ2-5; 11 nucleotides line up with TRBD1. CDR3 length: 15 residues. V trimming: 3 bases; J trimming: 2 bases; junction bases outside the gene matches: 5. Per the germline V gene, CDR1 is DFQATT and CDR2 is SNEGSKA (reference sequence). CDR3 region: CSARGDRGTQETQYF. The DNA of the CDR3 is TGCAGTGCTAGGGGGGACAGGGGGACTCAAGAGACCCAGTACTTC.

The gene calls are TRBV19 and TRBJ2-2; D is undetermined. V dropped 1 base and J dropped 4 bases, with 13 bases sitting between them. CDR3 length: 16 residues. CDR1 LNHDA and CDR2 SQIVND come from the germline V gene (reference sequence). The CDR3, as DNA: TGTGCCAGTAGTATAGTGCCGTCGGCTCTCACCGGGGAGCTGTTTTTT. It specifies CASSIVPSALTGELFF. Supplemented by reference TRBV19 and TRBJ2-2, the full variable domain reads DGGITQSPKYLFRKEGQNVTLSCEQNLNHDAMYWYRQDPGQGLRLIYYSQIVNDFQKGDIAEGYSVSREKKESFPLTVTSAQKNPTAFYLCASSIVPSALTGELFFGEGSRLTVL.

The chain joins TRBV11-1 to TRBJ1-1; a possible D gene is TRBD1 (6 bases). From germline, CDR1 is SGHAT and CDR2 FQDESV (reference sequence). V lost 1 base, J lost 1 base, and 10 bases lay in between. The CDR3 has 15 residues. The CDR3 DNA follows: TGTGCCAGCAGCTTAGGGCCGGGGGCGAACACTGAAGCTTTCTTT. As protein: CASSLGPGANTEAFF.

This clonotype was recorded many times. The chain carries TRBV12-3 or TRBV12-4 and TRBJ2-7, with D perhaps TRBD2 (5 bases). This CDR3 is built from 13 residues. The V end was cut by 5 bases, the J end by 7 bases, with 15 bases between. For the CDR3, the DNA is TGTGCCAGCAGTCCAATCCCCGGAGGTGAGCAGTACTTC. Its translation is CASSPIPGGEQYF.

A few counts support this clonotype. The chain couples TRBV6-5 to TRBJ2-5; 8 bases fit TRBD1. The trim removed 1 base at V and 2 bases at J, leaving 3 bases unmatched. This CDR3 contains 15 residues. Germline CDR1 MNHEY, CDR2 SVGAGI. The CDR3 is CASSYYRGAQETQYF. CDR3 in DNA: TGTGCCAGCAGTTACTACAGGGGGGCTCAAGAGACCCAGTACTTC.

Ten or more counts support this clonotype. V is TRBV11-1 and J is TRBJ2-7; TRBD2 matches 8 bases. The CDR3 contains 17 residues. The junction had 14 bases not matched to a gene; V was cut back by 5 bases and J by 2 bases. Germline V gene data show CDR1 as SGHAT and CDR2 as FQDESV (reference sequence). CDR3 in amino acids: CASSIPEKAGATYEQYF. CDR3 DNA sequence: TGTGCCAGCAGCATACCGGAAAAAGCGGGAGCGACCTACGAGCAGTACTTC.

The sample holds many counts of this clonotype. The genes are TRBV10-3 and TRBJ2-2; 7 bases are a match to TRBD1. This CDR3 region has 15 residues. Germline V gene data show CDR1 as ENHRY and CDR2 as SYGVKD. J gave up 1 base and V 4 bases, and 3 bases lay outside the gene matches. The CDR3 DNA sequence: TGTGCCATCAGTGTGACAGGGCAGAACACCGGGGAGCTGTTTTTT. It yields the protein CAISVTGQNTGELFF.

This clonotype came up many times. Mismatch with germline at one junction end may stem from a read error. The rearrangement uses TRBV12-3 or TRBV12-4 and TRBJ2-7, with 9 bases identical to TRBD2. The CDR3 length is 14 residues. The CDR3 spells CASSVAGAAYEQYF. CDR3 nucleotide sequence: TGTGCCAGCAGTGTAGCGGGAGCTGCCTACGAGCAGTACTTC.

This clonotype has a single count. The CDR3 sequence: CAWSEGNGNTIYF. The CDR3 DNA reads as TGTGCCTGGAGTGAGGGGAATGGAAACACCATATATTTT. The chain joins TRBV30 to TRBJ1-3; TRBD1 is a possible D gene (5 bases). The CDR3 totals 13 residues. The V gene's germline CDR1 is GTSNPN and CDR2 SVGIG (reference sequence). With 1 base removed from V and 3 bases from J, the gap between germline ends came to 7 bases.

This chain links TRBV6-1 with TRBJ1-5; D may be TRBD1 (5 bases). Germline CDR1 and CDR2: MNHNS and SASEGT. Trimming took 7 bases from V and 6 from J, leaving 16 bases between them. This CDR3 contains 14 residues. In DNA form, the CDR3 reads TGTGCCAGCACCCGCGGGGGTATGAGTCAGCCCCAGCATTTT. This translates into CASTRGGMSQPQHF.

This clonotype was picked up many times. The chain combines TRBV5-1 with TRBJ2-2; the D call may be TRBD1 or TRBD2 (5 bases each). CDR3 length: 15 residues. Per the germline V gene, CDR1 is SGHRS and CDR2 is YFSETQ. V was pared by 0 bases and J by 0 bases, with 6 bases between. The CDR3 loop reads CASSLAGPNTGELFF. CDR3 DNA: TGCGCCAGCAGCTTGGCGGGGCCGAACACCGGGGAGCTGTTTTTT.

The CDR3, as DNA: TGTGCCAGCAGTTTTTCGGGACTAGCGGGAAGCGAGCAGTACTTC. It specifies CASSFSGLAGSEQYF. This chain joins TRBV12-3 or TRBV12-4 and TRBJ2-7, with 13 bases lining up with TRBD2. The V segment lost 3 bases and the J segment 6 bases; nucleotides outside the gene matches: 5. The CDR3 extends over 15 amino acids.

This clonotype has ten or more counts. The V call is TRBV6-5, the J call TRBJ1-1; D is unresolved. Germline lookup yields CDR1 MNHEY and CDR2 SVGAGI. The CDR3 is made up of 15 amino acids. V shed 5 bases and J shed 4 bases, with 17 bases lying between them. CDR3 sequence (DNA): TGTGCCAGCAGTCAGGAGGCAGGCTCTTTCACTGAAGCTTTCTTT. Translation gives CASSQEAGSFTEAFF.